Listed here are 20 T cell receptor beta chains from one sample, sequenced in a study of control samples from healthy donors and cancer patients. Sequencing used immunoSEQ multiplex PCR; TCRdb keeps in-frame clones, though not all of them. The table lists roughly 29,000 clones, 70% to 85% of them singletons. The specimen was PBMCs. The receptors were sampled from a man in his sixties with head and neck cancer.

This clone was counted only a few times. This chain joins TRBV7-3 and TRBJ1-2, with TRBD1 matching over 7 bases. Looked up from germline, CDR1 is SGHTA and CDR2 is FQGTGA. The CDR3 has 15 amino acids. Germline trimming cut 0 bases from V and 4 bases from J; bases unmatched to any gene: 5. The CDR3 sequence: CASSLTLRGLYGYTF. CDR3 in DNA: TGTGCCAGCAGCTTAACCCTTAGGGGGCTCTATGGCTACACCTTC.

This chain joins TRBV5-1 and TRBJ1-2, with 7 bases fitting TRBD1. This CDR3 spans 13 amino acids. J lost 7 bases, V lost 2 bases, and 5 bases had no gene match. The germline CDR1 and CDR2 sequences are SGHRS and YFSETQ. The CDR3 region is CASSFDRDTGYTF. The CDR3 coding sequence is TGCGCCAGCAGCTTTGACAGGGATACTGGCTACACCTTC. The entire variable domain, with the rest obtained from reference TRBV5-1 and TRBJ1-2, is as follows: KAGVTQTPRYLIKTRGQQVTLSCSPISGHRSVSWYQQTPGQGLQFLFEYFSETQRNKGNFPGRFSGRQFSNSRSEMNVSTLELGDSALYLCASSFDRDTGYTFGSGTRLTVV.

The CDR3 here is CATDVGSNQPQHF. CDR3 nucleotides: TGTGCCACCGATGTGGGGAGCAATCAGCCCCAGCATTTT. The chain employs TRBV28 and TRBJ1-5; D is ambiguous. Trimming took 10 bases from V and 1 from J, leaving 11 bases between them. CDR3 size: 13 residues. Germline V gene data show CDR1 as MDHEN and CDR2 as SYDVKM.

This clone was counted only a few times. The V and J genes are TRBV5-1 and TRBJ1-5; D is possibly TRBD1 (5 bases). The CDR3 is 15 residues long. Germline assignment: CDR1 SGHRS and CDR2 YFSETQ. Trimming shortened V by 0 bases and J by 4 bases, and 11 bases separated the two germline ends. This CDR3 reads CASSLGQGLNQPQHF. CDR3 DNA sequence: TGCGCCAGCAGCTTGGGGCAGGGCTTAAATCAGCCCCAGCATTTT. The whole variable domain, remainder taken from reference TRBV5-1 and TRBJ1-5, is KAGVTQTPRYLIKTRGQQVTLSCSPISGHRSVSWYQQTPGQGLQFLFEYFSETQRNKGNFPGRFSGRQFSNSRSEMNVSTLELGDSALYLCASSLGQGLNQPQHFGDGTRLSIL.

This chain links TRBV9 with TRBJ1-4; D remains ambiguous. The germline V and J ends were trimmed by 4 bases and 7 bases, with 20 bases remaining between them. Germline-derived CDR1 and CDR2 are SGDLS and YYNGEE. The CDR3 has 16 amino acids. The CDR3 DNA is TGTGCCAGCAGCCCAGGAGGTATGGGTTTAAGTGAAAAACTGTTTTTT. Amino acid sequence: CASSPGGMGLSEKLFF.

V gene TRBV7-9 combines with J gene TRBJ1-4, with D possibly TRBD1 on 5 matching bases. This CDR3 is built from 12 residues. Germline V gene sequence: CDR1 SEHNR, CDR2 FQNEAQ (reference sequence). Between the trimmed V and J ends, which lost 11 bases and 8 bases, there was a span of 15 bases. CDR3 DNA sequence: TGTGCCGGATCTAGGGGACGAGAAAAACTGTTTTTT. Amino acid sequence: CAGSRGREKLFF.

The chain recombines TRBV10-3 with TRBJ1-1, with D perhaps matching TRBD1 (5 bases). The CDR3 spans 20 residues. Germline V gives CDR1 ENHRY, CDR2 SYGVKD. Trimming left V 6 bases short and J 4 bases short, with 33 bases between. The CDR3 bases are TGTGCCATCAGCGGGGGGTTGAGGGGCAGGGAAAACTCTGGGAGCACTGAAGCTTTCTTT. Translated: CAISGGLRGRENSGSTEAFF.

The chain employs TRBV6-5 and TRBJ2-7, with D unclear. V was cut by 6 bases and J by 6 bases, with 12 bases left in between. The CDR3 totals 12 residues. The V gene's germline CDR1 is MNHEY and CDR2 SVGAGI. The CDR3 reads CASSRQDLEQYF. CDR3 nucleotides: TGTGCCAGCAGCCGGCAGGATCTCGAGCAGTACTTC.

The V and J genes are TRBV28 and TRBJ2-2; 10 nucleotides agree with TRBD1. The CDR3 has 19 amino acids. The germline CDR1 and CDR2 sequences are MDHEN and SYDVKM. V lost 6 bases, J lost 6 bases, and 19 bases stayed unmatched. In DNA form, the CDR3 reads TGTGCCAGCAGCGGGATAACGGACAGGGGGAGCCAAACGGCCGGGGAGCTGTTTTTT. Translated: CASSGITDRGSQTAGELFF.

This clone was counted a few times. V gene TRBV14 combines with J gene TRBJ2-6; D gene ambiguous. V was shortened by 6 bases and J by 0 bases, with 6 bases between the two germline ends. This CDR3 comprises 14 residues. CDR1 SGHDN and CDR2 FVKESK come from the germline V gene. The CDR3 region is CASSLRSGANVLTF. The CDR3 bases are TGTGCCAGCAGTCTTCGCTCTGGGGCCAACGTCCTGACTTTC.

This sequence joins TRBV5-4 and TRBJ2-2; D possibly corresponds to TRBD1 (6 bases). The V end was cut by 0 bases, the J end by 5 bases, with 11 bases between. CDR3 size: 15 residues. Germline values: CDR1 SGHNT, CDR2 YYREEE (reference sequence). The CDR3 sequence is CASSLEQGGTGELFF. The CDR3 region has the DNA TGTGCCAGCAGCTTGGAACAGGGCGGAACCGGGGAGCTGTTTTTT.

The V and J genes are TRBV6-5 and TRBJ1-2; tentative D call: TRBD1 (5 bases). The ends were cut back, 6 bases at V and 8 bases at J, with 10 bases in the middle. CDR3 length: 11 residues. CDR1 is MNHEY, CDR2 SVGAGI, per germline. The CDR3 nucleotides read TGTGCCAGCAGCGCAGGGTACGGCTACACCTTC. As protein: CASSAGYGYTF.

The chain employs TRBV7-2 and TRBJ2-7; D possibly matches TRBD1 or TRBD2 (5 bases each). Trimming removed 5 bases from V and 3 bases from J, with 17 bases in between. The CDR3 sequence is 15 residues long. CDR1 and CDR2 from the germline V gene are SGHTA and FQGNSA. CDR3 loop: CASSKNEGSNYEQYF. DNA for the CDR3: TGTGCCAGCAGCAAAAACGAGGGGAGTAACTACGAGCAGTACTTC.

The V and J genes are TRBV6-6 and TRBJ2-7, with a tentative D call TRBD2 (5 bases). Deletions cut 5 bases from V and 2 bases from J, with 10 bases between. The V gene's germline CDR1 is MNHNY and CDR2 SVGAGI (reference sequence). There are 13 residues in the CDR3. The CDR3 nucleotides are TGTGCCAGCAGTCCACGGGAAACCTACGAGCAGTACTTC. As protein: CASSPRETYEQYF.

DNA for the CDR3: TGTGCCAGCAGCCATGCAACTAGCGGAGCCTACAATGAGCAGTTCTTC. Amino acid sequence: CASSHATSGAYNEQFF. The genes are TRBV4-2 and TRBJ2-1; 8 bases agree with TRBD2. CDR1 is LGHNA, CDR2 YNFKEQ, per germline. The junction had 6 bases not matched to a gene; V was cut back by 3 bases and J by 2 bases. The length of the CDR3 is 16 residues.

The rearrangement joins TRBV3-1 (or the pseudogene TRBV3-2) to TRBJ2-3, with D uncertain. CDR1 LGHDT and CDR2 YNNKEL come from the germline V gene (reference sequence). The CDR3 covers 17 residues. V was pared by 0 bases and J by 2 bases, with 15 bases between. CDR3 sequence: CASSQEPPTSYTDTQYF. CDR3 sequence (DNA): TGTGCCAGCAGCCAAGAACCTCCAACCAGTTACACAGATACGCAGTATTTT.

The CDR3 protein is CASSQNHNTGELFF. For the CDR3, the DNA is TGTGCCAGCAGCCAGAACCATAACACCGGGGAGCTGTTTTTT. The chain employs TRBV7-3 and TRBJ2-2; D call uncertain. The length of the CDR3 is 14 residues. V lost 5 bases and J 2 bases, leaving 9 bases between the germline ends. The germline V gene encodes CDR1 SGHTA and CDR2 FQGTGA. Variable domain in full (rest from reference TRBV7-3 and TRBJ2-2): GAGVSQTPSNKVTEKGKYVELRCDPISGHTALYWYRQSLGQGPEFLIYFQGTGAADDSGLPNDRFFAVRPEGSVSTLKIQRTERGDSAVYLCASSQNHNTGELFFGEGSRLTVL.

The J gene is TRBJ2-1, the V gene TRBV18, with 11 bases fitting TRBD2. The germline V gene has CDR1 KGHSH and CDR2 LQKENI. The CDR3 has 16 residues. V trimming: 4 bases; J trimming: 8 bases; junction bases outside the gene matches: 10. Here the CDR3 reads CASSQSGLAVQDEQFF. For the CDR3, the DNA is TGTGCCAGCTCACAATCGGGACTAGCGGTTCAGGATGAGCAGTTCTTC.

In its sample, this clone was seen a few times. The sample has other DNA sequences that encode this CDR3 too. The chain is built from TRBV12-3 or TRBV12-4 and TRBJ2-3; D unclear. Trimming left V 1 base short and J 4 bases short, with 6 bases between. The CDR3 has 13 amino acids. The CDR3 DNA is TGTGCCAGCAGTTTAGGGGGTTCAGATACGCAGTATTTT. Translated, it gives CASSLGGSDTQYF.

This chain connects TRBV7-9 to TRBJ2-2; D is ambiguous. The germline gives CDR1 SEHNR, CDR2 FQNEAQ (reference sequence). The CDR3 is made up of 15 amino acids. Deletions cut 0 bases from V and 3 bases from J, with 8 bases between. DNA for the CDR3: TGTGCCAGCAGCTTAGCGCTTCGGGACACCGGGGAGCTGTTTTTT. As protein: CASSLALRDTGELFF.